The rows below give T cell receptor beta chains drawn from one sample of a study of T cell repertoires in cytomegalovirus infection. TCRdb independently ran MiXCR on the reads; one entry per CDR3 protein. The table records roughly 990,000 distinct CDR3 sequences, approximately 32% of them present only once. No antigens are known for them. Sequenced material: cultured CD8+ T cells from PBMCs, taken from culture after CMV antigen stimulation. These receptors were obtained from a human donor in good health (CMV status not recorded). Some clones in this sample may be carry-over from other donors' samples. The CDR3 runs from the conserved cysteine through the conserved F or W. Fields, in order: J gene, D gene, V gene, clone size, CDR3 DNA, CDR3 protein. D genes are given only for firm matches. Not all rows give a size; the values are once, few, many and, for expanded clones, a class.

j_gene: TRBJ1-1
d_gene: NA
v_gene: TRBV5-1
abundance: NA
CDR3nt: TGCGCCAGCAGGGCGTGGGGAGGTGAAACTGAAGCTTTCTTT
CDR3aa: CASRAWGGETEAFF

j_gene: TRBJ2-1
d_gene: NA
v_gene: TRBV19
abundance: NA
CDR3nt: TGTGCCAGTAGTATAGGACCAGTCTCCTACAATGAGCAGTTCTTC
CDR3aa: CASSIGPVSYNEQFF

j_gene: TRBJ1-2
d_gene: NA
v_gene: TRBV5-1
abundance: NA
CDR3nt: TGCGCCAGCAGCTTACAAGAGGGCTATGGCTACACCTTC
CDR3aa: CASSLQEGYGYTF

j_gene: TRBJ2-2
d_gene: NA
v_gene: TRBV18
abundance: few
CDR3nt: TGTGCCAGCTCACAAGGTCCCGTTCATAACCCGAACACCGGGGAGCTGTTTTTT
CDR3aa: CASSQGPVHNPNTGELFF

j_gene: TRBJ2-7
d_gene: TRBD1
v_gene: TRBV19
abundance: NA
CDR3nt: TGTGCCAGTAGCCTGACAGGGCCAGGCGAGCAGTACTTC
CDR3aa: CASSLTGPGEQYF

j_gene: TRBJ2-1
d_gene: TRBD2
v_gene: TRBV30
abundance: NA
CDR3nt: TGTGCCTGGTCTCACGGGACTAGCTACAATGAGCAGTTCTTC
CDR3aa: CAWSHGTSYNEQFF

j_gene: TRBJ2-1
d_gene: NA
v_gene: TRBV5-1
abundance: few
CDR3nt: TGCGCCAGCAGCTTGGGGGGGACCTTCTACAATGAGCAGTTCTTC
CDR3aa: CASSLGGTFYNEQFF

j_gene: TRBJ2-5
d_gene: TRBD1
v_gene: TRBV9
abundance: few
CDR3nt: TGTGCCAGCAGCGTAGCAGGGACAGGGGGCGAGACCCAGTACTTC
CDR3aa: CASSVAGTGGETQYF

j_gene: TRBJ2-3
d_gene: TRBD1
v_gene: TRBV7-9
abundance: NA
CDR3nt: TGTGCCAGCAGCTCCACGGACAGGGTGCCAGATACGCAGTATTTT
CDR3aa: CASSSTDRVPDTQYF

j_gene: TRBJ1-1
d_gene: TRBD1
v_gene: TRBV18
abundance: NA
CDR3nt: TGTGCCAGCTCACCTCGGGGACAGTTCGACACTGAAGCTTTCTTT
CDR3aa: CASSPRGQFDTEAFF

j_gene: TRBJ1-2
d_gene: TRBD1
v_gene: TRBV9
abundance: NA
CDR3nt: TGTGCCAGCAGACCTAGGACAGGGGGAGTCAACTATGGCTACACCTTC
CDR3aa: CASRPRTGGVNYGYTF

j_gene: TRBJ2-2
d_gene: TRBD1
v_gene: TRBV19
abundance: few
CDR3nt: TGTGCCAGTAGTATCTCGGGACAGGGAGCCGGGGAGCTGTTTTTT
CDR3aa: CASSISGQGAGELFF

j_gene: TRBJ2-7
d_gene: TRBD1
v_gene: TRBV5-1
abundance: NA
CDR3nt: TGCGCCAGCAGCGGGGGGACAGGGCGGGACGAGCAGTACTTC
CDR3aa: CASSGGTGRDEQYF

j_gene: TRBJ2-1
d_gene: NA
v_gene: TRBV19
abundance: few
CDR3nt: TGTGCCAGTAGTATTCAGGGGTATGAGCAGTTCTTC
CDR3aa: CASSIQGYEQFF

j_gene: TRBJ2-1
d_gene: TRBD1
v_gene: TRBV6-2/TRBV6-3
abundance: few
CDR3nt: TGTGCCAGCAGTTATTGGGGGACAGGGTTTACGAATGAGCAGTTCTTC
CDR3aa: CASSYWGTGFTNEQFF

j_gene: TRBJ2-3
d_gene: TRBD2
v_gene: TRBV12-3/TRBV12-4
abundance: NA
CDR3nt: TGTGCCAGCAGTTACAGCACCGGGACTAGCGGGAGCACAGATACGCAGTATTTT
CDR3aa: CASSYSTGTSGSTDTQYF

j_gene: TRBJ2-7
d_gene: NA
v_gene: TRBV5-1
abundance: few
CDR3nt: TGCGCCAGCAGCCCCTGGAGGATGGGGGACACCCGTTACGAGCAGTACTTC
CDR3aa: CASSPWRMGDTRYEQYF

j_gene: TRBJ2-2
d_gene: NA
v_gene: TRBV19
abundance: few
CDR3nt: TGTGCCAGTAGTATAGCCCCAGGCAGCGCCGGGGAGCTGTTTTTT
CDR3aa: CASSIAPGSAGELFF

j_gene: TRBJ2-1
d_gene: NA
v_gene: TRBV7-2
abundance: many
CDR3nt: TGTGCCAGCAGCGGGGGCCTTGAGCAGTTCTTC
CDR3aa: CASSGGLEQFF

j_gene: TRBJ2-5
d_gene: TRBD1
v_gene: TRBV28
abundance: few
CDR3nt: TGTGCCAGCAGTCCGCTACAACAGGGGCCCCAACAAGAGACCCAGTACTTC
CDR3aa: CASSPLQQGPQQETQYF

j_gene: TRBJ1-2
d_gene: NA
v_gene: TRBV27
abundance: NA
CDR3nt: TGTGCCAGCAGTTTATCGCCAGGGCTCAACTATGGCTACACCTTC
CDR3aa: CASSLSPGLNYGYTF

j_gene: TRBJ2-3
d_gene: TRBD1
v_gene: TRBV11-3
abundance: NA
CDR3nt: TGTGCCAGCAGCCCCGGGACAGGGTTCACAGATACGCAGTATTTT
CDR3aa: CASSPGTGFTDTQYF